This T cell receptor (beta chain) stems from a study of PD-L1 blockade in urothelial cancer. TCRdb's copy holds only in-frame clones and misses some; the assay was immunoSEQ multiplex PCR. The sample yields more than 45,000 clones, approximately 86% seen once. Looked up from germline, CDR1 is MGHRA and CDR2 is YSYEKL. The ends were cut back, 1 base at V and 0 bases at J, with 16 bases in the middle. The CDR3 covers 19 residues. Described time point: peripheral blood 6 weeks after treatment start. Locally advanced or metastatic urothelial carcinoma affected all patients. Specimen: PBMCs, collected around atezolizumab (anti-PD-L1) treatment. J is TRBJ1-6 and V is TRBV4-1; no clear D. The source is a man between 60 and 75 years old with urothelial cancer. CDR3 in amino acids: CASSQVGRTTSSYNSPLHF. CDR3 nucleotide sequence: TGCGCCAGCAGCCAAGTCGGCAGGACTACGAGCTCCTATAATTCACCCCTCCACTTT.